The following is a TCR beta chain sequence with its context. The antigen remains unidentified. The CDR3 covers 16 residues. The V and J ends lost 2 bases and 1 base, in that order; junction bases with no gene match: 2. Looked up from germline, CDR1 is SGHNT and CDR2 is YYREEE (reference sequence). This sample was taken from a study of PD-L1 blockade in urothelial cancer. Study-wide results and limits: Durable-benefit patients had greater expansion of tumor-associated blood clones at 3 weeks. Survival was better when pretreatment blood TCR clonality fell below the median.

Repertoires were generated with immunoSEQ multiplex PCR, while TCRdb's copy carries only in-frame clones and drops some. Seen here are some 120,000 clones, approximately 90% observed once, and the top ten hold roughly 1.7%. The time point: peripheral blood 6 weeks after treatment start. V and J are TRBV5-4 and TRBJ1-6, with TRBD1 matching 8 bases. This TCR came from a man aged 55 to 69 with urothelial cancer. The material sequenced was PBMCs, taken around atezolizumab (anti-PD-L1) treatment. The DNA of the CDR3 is TGTGCCAGCAGCTTACAGGGGGAGTCCTATAATTCACCCCTCCACTTT. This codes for CASSLQGESYNSPLHF.